Below are 13 T cell receptor beta chains sequenced from a single sample in a study of control samples from healthy donors and cancer patients. Assay: immunoSEQ multiplex PCR; the TCRdb copy retains only in-frame clones and omits some. Of some 130,000 clones listed, around 93% are singletons. The sequencing sample was made of PBMCs. The receptors derive from a man aged 50-60 years with head and neck cancer.

V and J are TRBV24-1 and TRBJ2-3; unclear D gene. CDR3 size: 13 residues. V dropped 5 bases and J dropped 0 bases, with 5 bases sitting between them. Germline V lookup: CDR1 KGHDR, CDR2 SFDVKD. CDR3 nucleotides: TGTGCCACCAGTGGACCGAGCACAGATACGCAGTATTTT. This encodes CATSGPSTDTQYF.

The chain combines TRBV7-3 with TRBJ2-1; the D gene is possibly TRBD1 (5 bases). Germline CDR1 SGHTA, CDR2 FQGTGA. The CDR3 runs to 13 residues. With 2 bases removed from V and 9 bases from J, the gap between germline ends came to 11 bases. This CDR3 reads CASSLWGTAEQFF. The CDR3 bases are TGTGCCAGCAGCTTATGGGGCACTGCTGAGCAGTTCTTC. The whole variable domain, remainder taken from reference TRBV7-3 and TRBJ2-1, is GAGVSQTPSNKVTEKGKYVELRCDPISGHTALYWYRQSLGQGPEFLIYFQGTGAADDSGLPNDRFFAVRPEGSVSTLKIQRTERGDSAVYLCASSLWGTAEQFFGPGTRLTVL.

The chain employs TRBV30 and TRBJ2-7; D uncertain. Deletions cut 4 bases from V and 4 bases from J, with 14 bases between. The CDR3 extends over 13 amino acids. Germline values: CDR1 GTSNPN, CDR2 SVGIG (reference sequence). In nucleotides, the CDR3 is TGTGCCTGGACCTCCGTACGGGTTTACGAGCAGTACTTC. Amino acids: CAWTSVRVYEQYF. The whole variable domain, filled in from reference TRBV30 and TRBJ2-7, reads SQTIHQWPATLVQPVGSPLSLECTVEGTSNPNLYWYRQAAGRGLQLLFYSVGIGQISSEVPQNLSASRPQDRQFILSSKKLLLSDSGFYLCAWTSVRVYEQYFGPGTRLTVT.

CDR3 in amino acids: CSVARAGQPQHF. The CDR3 bases are TGCAGCGTTGCCAGGGCGGGTCAGCCCCAGCATTTT. V usage is TRBV29-1 and J usage is TRBJ1-5, with D perhaps TRBD1 (5 bases). This CDR3 is built from 12 residues. The V gene lost 4 bases and the J gene lost 6 bases, with 10 bases spanning the gap. Germline CDR1 reads SQVTM; CDR2 reads ANQGSEA.

The V and J genes are TRBV27 and TRBJ1-5; no reliable D call. The CDR3 length is 13 residues. Germline CDR1 and CDR2: MNHEY and SMNVEV (reference sequence). Trimming pared 2 bases from V and 5 bases from J, leaving 7 bases between. CDR3 residues: CASSLGFYQPQHF. CDR3 nucleotides: TGTGCCAGCAGTTTAGGGTTTTATCAGCCCCAGCATTTT.

This chain links TRBV5-6 with TRBJ1-3; D call uncertain. The germline gives CDR1 SGHDT, CDR2 YYEEEE. This CDR3 region has 14 residues. The V and J ends lost 0 bases and 1 base respectively, with 5 bases between them. CDR3 bases: TGTGCCAGCAGCTTGGTCAGTTCTGGAAACACCATATATTTT. Translated: CASSLVSSGNTIYF.

The chain has TRBV6-5 and TRBJ1-2; D remains unclear. Trimming took off 5 bases at V and 5 bases at J, with 18 bases between the two ends. The CDR3 is 15 residues long. Per germline, CDR1 MNHEY and CDR2 SVGAGI. The CDR3 DNA follows: TGTGCCAGCAGTACACGACCTGGACCGGAGTATGGCTACACCTTC. Amino acids: CASSTRPGPEYGYTF.

This clone was recorded only once. The chain joins TRBV4-1 to TRBJ2-7; 8 nucleotides line up with TRBD1. V lost 2 bases to trimming and J lost 6 bases; unmatched junction nucleotides: 9. Germline V gene data show CDR1 as MGHRA and CDR2 as YSYEKL. This CDR3 comprises 15 residues. The CDR3 here is CASSQYPGQALEQYF. DNA for the CDR3: TGCGCCAGCAGCCAATATCCGGGACAGGCCCTCGAGCAGTACTTC.

A single count supports this clone. The CDR3 sequence is CASSRGTGERQPQHF. The CDR3 DNA reads TGTGCCAGTAGTAGGGGGACAGGGGAGAGGCAGCCCCAGCATTTT. The rearrangement joins TRBV19 to TRBJ1-5, with TRBD1 matching 10 bases. V shed 4 bases, J shed 7 bases, and the junction held 7 bases outside the gene matches. The CDR3 sequence is 15 residues long. Germline V gives CDR1 LNHDA, CDR2 SQIVND (reference sequence).

This chain joins TRBV29-1 and TRBJ2-7; unclear D gene. Germline values: CDR1 SQVTM, CDR2 ANQGSEA. Trimming took 4 bases from V and 2 from J, leaving 9 bases between them. CDR3 length: 12 residues. This chain's CDR3 is CSVAQVPYEQYF. The CDR3 DNA reads as TGCAGCGTTGCCCAGGTTCCCTACGAGCAGTACTTC.

The rearrangement links TRBV29-1 to TRBJ1-2, with TRBD1 matching over 8 bases. This CDR3 has 13 amino acids. The trim removed 4 bases at V and 6 bases at J, leaving 7 bases unmatched. Germline lookup yields CDR1 SQVTM and CDR2 ANQGSEA. CDR3: CSVGSGQGNGYTF. CDR3 sequence (DNA): TGCAGCGTTGGATCAGGACAGGGCAATGGCTACACCTTC.

The gene calls are TRBV11-2 and TRBJ1-1, with D perhaps matching TRBD1 (5 bases). CDR3 length: 13 residues. V shed 0 bases and J shed 11 bases, with 13 bases lying between them. Germline lookup yields CDR1 SGHAT and CDR2 FQNNGV. The chain's CDR3 is CASSLDGGMGAFF. In nucleotides, the CDR3 is TGTGCCAGCAGCTTAGACGGGGGGATGGGGGCTTTCTTT.

The chain uses TRBV5-8 and TRBJ1-4; weak D call: TRBD1 (6 bases). This CDR3 region has 14 residues. Germline V gene data show CDR1 as SGHTS and CDR2 as YDEGEE. Trimming removed 5 bases at V and 8 bases at J, with 16 bases between. The CDR3 region has the DNA TGTGCCAGCAGTTTAGAGGGGGTTGGGGAAAAACTGTTTTTT. Protein product: CASSLEGVGEKLFF.